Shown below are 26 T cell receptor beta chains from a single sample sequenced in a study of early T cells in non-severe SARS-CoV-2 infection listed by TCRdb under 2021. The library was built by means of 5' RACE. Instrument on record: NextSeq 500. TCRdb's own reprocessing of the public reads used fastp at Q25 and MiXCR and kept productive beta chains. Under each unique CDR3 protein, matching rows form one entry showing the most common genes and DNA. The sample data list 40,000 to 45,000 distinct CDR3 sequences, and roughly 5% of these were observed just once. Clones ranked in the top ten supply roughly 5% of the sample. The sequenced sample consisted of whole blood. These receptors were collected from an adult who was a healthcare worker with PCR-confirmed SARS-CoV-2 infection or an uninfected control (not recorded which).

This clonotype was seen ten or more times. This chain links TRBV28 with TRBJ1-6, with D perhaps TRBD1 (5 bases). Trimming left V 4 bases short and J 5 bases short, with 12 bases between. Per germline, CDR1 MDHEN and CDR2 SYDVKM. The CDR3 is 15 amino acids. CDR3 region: CASSSFDSDNSPLHF. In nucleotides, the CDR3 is TGTGCCAGCAGTTCATTTGACAGCGATAATTCACCCCTCCACTTT.

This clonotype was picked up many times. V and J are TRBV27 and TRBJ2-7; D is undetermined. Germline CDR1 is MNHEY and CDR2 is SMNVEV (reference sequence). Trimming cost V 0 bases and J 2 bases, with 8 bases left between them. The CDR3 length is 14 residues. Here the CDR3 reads CASSLSEQPYEQYF. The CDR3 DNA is TGTGCCAGCAGTTTATCGGAACAGCCCTACGAGCAGTACTTC.

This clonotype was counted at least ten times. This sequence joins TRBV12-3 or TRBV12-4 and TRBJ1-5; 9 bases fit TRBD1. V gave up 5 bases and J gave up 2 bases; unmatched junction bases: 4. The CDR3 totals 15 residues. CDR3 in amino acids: CASSPGTGRNQPQHF. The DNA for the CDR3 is TGTGCCAGCAGTCCCGGGACAGGGCGCAATCAGCCCCAGCATTTT.

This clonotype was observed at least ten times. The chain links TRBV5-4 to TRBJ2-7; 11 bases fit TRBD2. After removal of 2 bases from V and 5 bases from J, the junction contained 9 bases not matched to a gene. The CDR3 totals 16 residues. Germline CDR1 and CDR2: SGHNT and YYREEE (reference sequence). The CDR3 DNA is TGTGCCAGCAGCTTCGGACTAGCGGGTTTCCTCAACGAGCAGTACTTC. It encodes CASSFGLAGFLNEQYF.

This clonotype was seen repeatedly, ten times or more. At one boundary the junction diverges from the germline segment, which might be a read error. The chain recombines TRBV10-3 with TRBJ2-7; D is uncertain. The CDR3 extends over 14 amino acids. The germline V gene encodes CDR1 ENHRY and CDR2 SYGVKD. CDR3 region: CAISESGSYYEQYF. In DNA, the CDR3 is TGTGCCATAAGTGAGTCTGGCTCCTACTACGAGCAGTACTTC.

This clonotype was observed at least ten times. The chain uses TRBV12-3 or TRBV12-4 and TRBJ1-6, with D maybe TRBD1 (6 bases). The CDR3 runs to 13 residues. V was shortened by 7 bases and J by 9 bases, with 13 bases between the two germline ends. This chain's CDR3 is CASTRDILSPLHF. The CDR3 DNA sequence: TGTGCCAGCACCCGGGACATACTTTCACCCCTCCACTTT.

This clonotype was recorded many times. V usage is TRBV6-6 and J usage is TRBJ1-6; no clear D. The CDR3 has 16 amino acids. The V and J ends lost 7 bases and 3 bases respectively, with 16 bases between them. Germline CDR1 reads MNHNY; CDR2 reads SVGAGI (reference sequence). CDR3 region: CASNPGETVYNSPLHF. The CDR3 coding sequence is TGTGCCAGCAATCCAGGAGAGACCGTCTATAATTCACCCCTCCACTTT.

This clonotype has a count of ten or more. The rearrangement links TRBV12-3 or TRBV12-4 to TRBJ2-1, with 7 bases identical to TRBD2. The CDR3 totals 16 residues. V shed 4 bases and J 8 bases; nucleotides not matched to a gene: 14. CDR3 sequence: CASSSALSAGYYEQFF. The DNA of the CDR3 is TGTGCCAGCAGTTCCGCCTTGTCAGCGGGATACTATGAGCAGTTCTTC.

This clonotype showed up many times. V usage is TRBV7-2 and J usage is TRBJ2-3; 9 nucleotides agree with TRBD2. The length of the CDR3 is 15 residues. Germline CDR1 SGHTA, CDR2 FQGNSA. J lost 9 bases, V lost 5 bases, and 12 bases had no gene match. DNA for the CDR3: TGTGCCAGCAGCCCGCTGCCTAGCGGGAAGCGGACGCAGTATTTT. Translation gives CASSPLPSGKRTQYF.

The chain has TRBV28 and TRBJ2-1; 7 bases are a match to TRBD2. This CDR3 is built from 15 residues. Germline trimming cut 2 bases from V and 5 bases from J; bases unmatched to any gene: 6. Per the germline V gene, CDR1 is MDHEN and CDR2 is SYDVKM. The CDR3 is CASSLGGTMHNEQFF. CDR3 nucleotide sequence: TGTGCCAGCAGTTTAGGAGGGACTATGCACAATGAGCAGTTCTTC.

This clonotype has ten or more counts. In nucleotides, the CDR3 is TGTGCCAGCAGCCTGAGAGCTATGCGGACTCCAAGGCGGGAGCTGTTTTTT. It translates to CASSLRAMRTPRRELFF. V and J are TRBV11-2 and TRBJ2-2, with D possibly matching TRBD2 (5 bases). The CDR3 totals 17 residues. Germline CDR1 reads SGHAT; CDR2 reads FQNNGV. V dropped 5 bases and J dropped 9 bases, with 25 bases sitting between them. Supplemented by reference TRBV11-2 and TRBJ2-2, the full variable domain reads EAGVAQSPRYKIIEKRQSVAFWCNPISGHATLYWYQQILGQGPKLLIQFQNNGVVDDSQLPKDRFSAERLKGVDSTLKIQPAKLEDSAVYLCASSLRAMRTPRRELFFGEGSRLTVL.

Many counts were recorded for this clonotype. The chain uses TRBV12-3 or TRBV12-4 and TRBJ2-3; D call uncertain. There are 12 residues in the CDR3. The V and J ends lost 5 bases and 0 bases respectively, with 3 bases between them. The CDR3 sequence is CASSGSTDTQYF. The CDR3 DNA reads TGTGCCAGCAGTGGGAGCACAGATACGCAGTATTTT.

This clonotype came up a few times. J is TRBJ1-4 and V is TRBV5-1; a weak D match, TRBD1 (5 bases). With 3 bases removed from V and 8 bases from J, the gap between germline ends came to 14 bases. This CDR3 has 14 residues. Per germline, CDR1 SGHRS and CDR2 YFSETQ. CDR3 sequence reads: CASSSGRGLEKLFF. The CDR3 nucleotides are TGCGCCAGCAGCTCTGGGAGGGGTCTGGAAAAACTGTTTTTT.

CDR3 DNA sequence: TGTGCCAGCAGTATTAGCGGGAGCTCCTACGAGCAGTACTTC. This sequence encodes CASSISGSSYEQYF. This chain uses TRBV12-3 or TRBV12-4 with TRBJ2-7, with 9 bases that match TRBD2. V lost 5 bases to trimming and J lost 0 bases; unmatched junction nucleotides: 2. This CDR3 region has 14 residues.

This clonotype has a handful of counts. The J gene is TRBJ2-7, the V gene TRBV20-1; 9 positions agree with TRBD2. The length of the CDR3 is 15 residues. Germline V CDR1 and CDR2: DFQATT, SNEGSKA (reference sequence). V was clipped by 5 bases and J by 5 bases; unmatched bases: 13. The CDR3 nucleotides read TGCAGTGCTCCTCCAGCGGGGGGACTATTTAACGAGCAGTACTTC. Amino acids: CSAPPAGGLFNEQYF.

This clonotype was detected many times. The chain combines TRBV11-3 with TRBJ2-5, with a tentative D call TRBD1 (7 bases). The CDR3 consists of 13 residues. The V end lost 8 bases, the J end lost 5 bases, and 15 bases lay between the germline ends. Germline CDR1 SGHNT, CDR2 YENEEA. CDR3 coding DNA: TGTGCCAGCGGCGGGACAGACGGGGAGACCCAGTACTTC. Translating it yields CASGGTDGETQYF.

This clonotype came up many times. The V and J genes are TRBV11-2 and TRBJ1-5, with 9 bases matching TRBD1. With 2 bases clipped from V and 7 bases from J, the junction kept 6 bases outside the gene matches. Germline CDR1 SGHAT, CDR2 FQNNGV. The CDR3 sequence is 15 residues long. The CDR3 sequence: CASSLHGTGNQPQHF. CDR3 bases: TGTGCCAGCAGCTTACATGGGACAGGGAACCAGCCCCAGCATTTT.

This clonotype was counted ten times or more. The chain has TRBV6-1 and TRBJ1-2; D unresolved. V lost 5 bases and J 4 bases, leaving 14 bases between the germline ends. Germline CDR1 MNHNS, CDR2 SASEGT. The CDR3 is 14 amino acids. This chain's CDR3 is CASSPGLSSYGYTF. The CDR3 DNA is TGTGCCAGCAGTCCTGGTCTTTCGAGCTATGGCTACACCTTC.

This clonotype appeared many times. Here the CDR3 reads CASSPGRGSYGYTF. Here the CDR3 DNA reads TGTGCCAGTAGTCCTGGACGGGGCAGCTATGGCTACACCTTC. The genes are TRBV19 and TRBJ1-2, with D perhaps TRBD1 (5 bases). Trimming stripped 5 bases from V and 4 bases from J, with 14 bases between. Germline loops: CDR1 LNHDA, CDR2 SQIVND (reference sequence). This CDR3 spans 14 amino acids.

CDR3 DNA sequence: TGTGCCAGCAGTCCCCCGGGACTAGCATTTATAGAGACCCAGTACTTC. It codes for CASSPPGLAFIETQYF. The chain couples TRBV12-3 or TRBV12-4 to TRBJ2-5; the match to TRBD2 covers 9 bases. This CDR3 is 16 amino acids long. The V and J ends lost 5 bases and 4 bases, in that order; junction bases with no gene match: 11.

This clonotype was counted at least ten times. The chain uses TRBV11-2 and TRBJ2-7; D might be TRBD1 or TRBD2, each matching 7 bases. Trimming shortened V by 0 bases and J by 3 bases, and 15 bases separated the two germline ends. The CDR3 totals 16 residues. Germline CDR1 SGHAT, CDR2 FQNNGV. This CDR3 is CASSLDRQGGSYEQYF. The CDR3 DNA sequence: TGTGCCAGCAGCTTAGACCGACAGGGCGGGAGCTACGAGCAGTACTTC.

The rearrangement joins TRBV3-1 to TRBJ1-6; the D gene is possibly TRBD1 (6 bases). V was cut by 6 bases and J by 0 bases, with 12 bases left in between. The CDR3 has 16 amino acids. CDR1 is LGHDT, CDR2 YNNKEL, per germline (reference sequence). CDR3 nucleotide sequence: TGTGCCAGCAGTCGGACAGATAGCTCCTATAATTCACCCCTCCACTTT. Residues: CASSRTDSSYNSPLHF.

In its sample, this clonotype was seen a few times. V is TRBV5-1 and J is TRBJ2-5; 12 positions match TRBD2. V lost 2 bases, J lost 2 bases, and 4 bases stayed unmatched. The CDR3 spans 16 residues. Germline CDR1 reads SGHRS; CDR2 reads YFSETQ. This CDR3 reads CASSFGLAGLQETQYF. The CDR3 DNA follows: TGCGCCAGCAGCTTCGGACTAGCGGGACTACAAGAGACCCAGTACTTC. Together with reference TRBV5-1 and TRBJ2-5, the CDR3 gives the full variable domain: KAGVTQTPRYLIKTRGQQVTLSCSPISGHRSVSWYQQTPGQGLQFLFEYFSETQRNKGNFPGRFSGRQFSNSRSEMNVSTLELGDSALYLCASSFGLAGLQETQYFGPGTRLLVL.

CDR3 nucleotides: TGTGCCAGCAGGGACACCTTAGCCAAAAACATTCAGTACTTC. Protein sequence: CASRDTLAKNIQYF. The chain recombines TRBV6-2 or TRBV6-3 with TRBJ2-4; D perhaps matches TRBD1 (5 bases). The CDR3 loop spans 14 amino acids. Germline-derived CDR1 and CDR2 are MNHEY and SVGEGT. The V gene lost 6 bases and the J gene lost 0 bases, with 9 bases spanning the gap.

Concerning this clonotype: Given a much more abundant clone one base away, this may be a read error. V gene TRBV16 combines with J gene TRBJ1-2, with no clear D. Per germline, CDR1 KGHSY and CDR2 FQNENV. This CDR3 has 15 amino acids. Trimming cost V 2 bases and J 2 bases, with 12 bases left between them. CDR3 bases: TGTGCCAGCAGCCAAGCGGTGTATACCAACTATGGCTACACCTTC. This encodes CASSQAVYTNYGYTF.

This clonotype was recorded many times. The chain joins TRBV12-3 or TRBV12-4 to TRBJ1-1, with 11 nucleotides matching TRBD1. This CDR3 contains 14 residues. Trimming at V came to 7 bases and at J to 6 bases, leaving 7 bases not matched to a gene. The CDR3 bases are TGTGCCAGCACCGAGGGACAGGGGGATCCTGAAGCTTTCTTT. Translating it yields CASTEGQGDPEAFF.